The clone carrying this TCR beta chain was found a few times. V was pared by 5 bases and J by 5 bases, with 7 bases between. The CDR3 extends over 13 amino acids. Per the germline V gene, CDR1 is LNHDA and CDR2 is SQIVND (reference sequence). The data stem from a study of blood T cell repertoires in COVID-19. Study at large: The United States, Italy and Spain provided the acute and convalescent COVID-19 samples. Sample material is recorded as cDNA or gDNA derived from T cells, B-cell-depleted T cells, or PBMCs.

Original handling: Estimated nucleated cell counts came from reference gene primer amplification. Only in-frame clones appear in the TCRdb table, and some are missing; sequencing was by immunoSEQ multiplex PCR. V and J calls and clone size are copied from that table; D and trimming were computed from the DNA. The table includes 150,000 to 200,000 clones, around nine tenths detected once. This chain uses TRBV19 with TRBJ1-6; D is uncertain. The receptor's source is an older woman with COVID-19, enrolled during active disease. The sample was peripheral blood. The CDR3 is CASSVQDNSPLHF. CDR3 in DNA: TGTGCCAGTAGTGTCCAGGATAATTCACCCCTCCACTTT.